The 24 T cell receptor beta chains listed next were all sequenced from one sample in a study of shared clonotypes between healthy human individuals. Here immunoSEQ multiplex PCR was the method, and the copy in TCRdb shows in-frame clones only, minus some. In the table there are about half a million clones, over 75% of which are singletons. Source material: PBMCs. The receptors shown here come from a woman aged 40 to 50 in good health. Some clones in this sample may be carry-over from other donors' samples.

The V gene is TRBV19, the J gene TRBJ2-7; 7 nucleotides line up with TRBD2. Germline-derived CDR1 and CDR2 are LNHDA and SQIVND (reference sequence). J was trimmed by 5 bases and V by 3 bases; bases with no gene match: 7. This CDR3 spans 14 amino acids. Written as DNA, the CDR3 is TGTGCCAGTAGTATGTCGGCGGGAGCCCACGAGCAGTACTTC. The encoded protein is CASSMSAGAHEQYF.

This chain joins TRBV4-3 and TRBJ2-1, with D perhaps TRBD2 (5 bases). The CDR3 is 15 amino acids. The V end lost 4 bases, the J end lost 7 bases, and 17 bases lay between the germline ends. Germline V gene lookup returns CDR1 LGHNA and CDR2 YSLEER. Here the CDR3 DNA reads TGCGCCAGCAGCCCCGGGGTGCCTCATCGGAATGAGCAGTTCTTC. Amino acid sequence: CASSPGVPHRNEQFF.

The gene calls are TRBV5-1 and TRBJ2-3, with TRBD2 identical over 10 bases. V gave up 4 bases and J gave up 5 bases; unmatched junction bases: 1. The V gene's germline CDR1 is SGHRS and CDR2 YFSETQ. This CDR3 region has 13 residues. CDR3 loop: CASSRTSGDTQYF. As DNA, the CDR3 is TGCGCCAGCAGCCGGACTAGCGGAGATACGCAGTATTTT.

This chain links TRBV28 with TRBJ1-2, with D unclear. The length of the CDR3 is 14 residues. Germline CDR1 reads MDHEN; CDR2 reads SYDVKM. Trimming removed 3 bases from V and 0 bases from J, with 8 bases in between. The CDR3 sequence is CASSFDGPNYGYTF. CDR3 sequence (DNA): TGTGCCAGCAGTTTTGACGGCCCTAACTATGGCTACACCTTC.

Details on this clone: A clone one base away is much larger, so this may be a read error. The chain is built from TRBV30 and TRBJ2-5, with D maybe TRBD2 (5 bases). The germline V gene has CDR1 GTSNPN and CDR2 SVGIG (reference sequence). Trimming pared 3 bases from V and 4 bases from J, leaving 27 bases between. The CDR3 totals 18 residues. The CDR3 sequence: CAWREPRNGGRSAETQYF. In DNA, the CDR3 is TGTGCCTGGAGGGAACCCAGGAATGGAGGCCGTAGCGCAGAGACCCAGTACTTC.

The J gene is TRBJ2-3, the V gene TRBV11-1, with a tentative D call TRBD2 (6 bases). The V end lost 6 bases, the J end lost 6 bases, and 13 bases lay between the germline ends. Germline assignment: CDR1 SGHAT and CDR2 FQDESV (reference sequence). The CDR3 covers 13 residues. The CDR3 bases are TGTGCCAGCAGACCAGCGGGCAGGGATACGCAGTATTTT. Amino acid sequence: CASRPAGRDTQYF.

A note on this clone: One junction end disagrees with the germline gene, perhaps due to a read error. The V call is TRBV12-5, the J call TRBJ1-2; TRBD1 matches at 7 bases. Per germline, CDR1 LGHNT and CDR2 FRNRAP. The CDR3 spans 14 residues. CDR3 coding DNA: TGTGCTAGTGGCTTGGCCCCAGGGGGTGATGGCTACACCTTC. Translating gives CASGLAPGGDGYTF.

The chain combines TRBV4-1 with TRBJ2-6, with TRBD1 identical over 9 bases. Germline V gene sequence: CDR1 MGHRA, CDR2 YSYEKL. CDR3 size: 17 residues. Trimming took 4 bases from V and 3 from J; bases not matched to a gene: 7. CDR3 region: CASSLPQGALGANVLTF. DNA for the CDR3: TGCGCCAGCAGCCTCCCACAGGGGGCGCTTGGGGCCAACGTCCTGACTTTC.

The chain combines TRBV10-1 with TRBJ2-2, with TRBD2 as a possible D gene (6 bases). Per germline, CDR1 WNHNN and CDR2 SYGVQD (reference sequence). V lost 6 bases and J 5 bases, leaving 19 bases between the germline ends. The CDR3 runs 16 residues. The CDR3 DNA reads TGCGCCAGCAGCGGCGTGGAGGGGAGAAGAACCGGGGAGCTGTTTTTT. Translated, it gives CASSGVEGRRTGELFF.

V usage is TRBV6-5 and J usage is TRBJ2-7; TRBD1 matches 9 bases. Germline V gives CDR1 MNHEY, CDR2 SVGAGI. V was pared by 6 bases and J by 3 bases, with 6 bases of the junction left unmatched. CDR3 length: 14 residues. CDR3 amino acids: CASRPGTGFYEQYF. CDR3 bases: TGTGCCAGCAGGCCCGGGACAGGGTTCTACGAGCAGTACTTC.

V usage is TRBV28 and J usage is TRBJ2-1; TRBD2 aligns across 11 bases. V gave up 5 bases and J gave up 2 bases; unmatched junction bases: 5. Looked up from germline, CDR1 is MDHEN and CDR2 is SYDVKM. The CDR3 extends over 16 amino acids. CDR3 sequence (DNA): TGTGCCAGCAGTACACTAGCGGGAGTTCCCTACAATGAGCAGTTCTTC. This codes for CASSTLAGVPYNEQFF. The entire variable domain, with the rest obtained from reference TRBV28 and TRBJ2-1, is as follows: DVKVTQSSRYLVKRTGEKVFLECVQDMDHENMFWYRQDPGLGLRLIYFSYDVKMKEKGDIPEGYSVSREKKERFSLILESASTNQTSMYLCASSTLAGVPYNEQFFGPGTRLTVL.

The V call is TRBV9, the J call TRBJ2-7, with 9 bases identical to TRBD2. The CDR3 is 15 amino acids. J gave up 4 bases and V 0 bases, and 5 bases lay outside the gene matches. Per germline, CDR1 SGDLS and CDR2 YYNGEE. The CDR3 spells CASSVGLADKYEQYF. The CDR3 nucleotides are TGTGCCAGCAGCGTAGGACTAGCGGACAAATACGAGCAGTACTTC. The whole variable domain, filled in from reference TRBV9 and TRBJ2-7, reads DSGVTQTPKHLITATGQRVTLRCSPRSGDLSVYWYQQSLDQGLQFLIQYYNGEERAKGNILERFSAQQFPDLHSELNLSSLELGDSALYFCASSVGLADKYEQYFGPGTRLTVT.

A remark on this clone: A read error likely explains this, since a far larger clone differs by one base. Within the sample, other DNA sequences also encode this same CDR3. DNA of the CDR3: TGTGCCTGGAGTCTATATGTTACTAGCGGTTCCTACGAGCAGTACTTC. Translating gives CAWSLYVTSGSYEQYF. The chain couples TRBV30 to TRBJ2-7; 8 bases are a match to TRBD2. The CDR3 runs 16 residues. The germline V gene encodes CDR1 GTSNPN and CDR2 SVGIG (reference sequence). V dropped 2 bases and J dropped 1; count of bases not matched to a gene: 10. The variable domain in full, completed from reference TRBV30 and TRBJ2-7, reads SQTIHQWPATLVQPVGSPLSLECTVEGTSNPNLYWYRQAAGRGLQLLFYSVGIGQISSEVPQNLSASRPQDRQFILSSKKLLLSDSGFYLCAWSLYVTSGSYEQYFGPGTRLTVT.

The gene calls are TRBV9 and TRBJ1-1; D is uncertain. Germline V gives CDR1 SGDLS, CDR2 YYNGEE. Trimming stripped 3 bases from V and 0 bases from J, with 3 bases between. The CDR3 covers 12 residues. The CDR3 DNA follows: TGTGCCAGCAGCGCCTTGAACACTGAAGCTTTCTTT. Translation: CASSALNTEAFF.

The chain links TRBV5-6 to TRBJ1-2, with TRBD1 as a possible D gene (5 bases). The CDR3 covers 16 residues. Germline V gene sequence: CDR1 SGHDT, CDR2 YYEEEE. Trimming pared 4 bases from V and 0 bases from J, leaving 16 bases between. CDR3 sequence reads: CASSRGPDNSNYGYTF. As DNA, the CDR3 is TGTGCCAGCAGCAGGGGCCCGGACAATTCTAACTATGGCTACACCTTC.

The V call is TRBV30, the J call TRBJ1-3; the D gene is possibly TRBD1 (6 bases). CDR1 and CDR2 from the germline V gene are GTSNPN and SVGIG (reference sequence). V lost 4 bases to trimming and J lost 0 bases, with 16 bases between them. The CDR3 has 16 amino acids. CDR3 in DNA: TGTGCCTGGACCTTAGGGGGGGCCGTCTCTGGAAACACCATATATTTT. Residues: CAWTLGGAVSGNTIYF. Drawing the rest from reference TRBV30 and TRBJ1-3, the complete variable domain is SQTIHQWPATLVQPVGSPLSLECTVEGTSNPNLYWYRQAAGRGLQLLFYSVGIGQISSEVPQNLSASRPQDRQFILSSKKLLLSDSGFYLCAWTLGGAVSGNTIYFGEGSWLTVV.

This rearrangement joins TRBV6-4 to TRBJ2-6; unclear D gene. The germline V gene has CDR1 MRHNA and CDR2 SNTAGT. Trimming pared 4 bases from V and 2 bases from J, leaving 6 bases between. The CDR3 has 14 amino acids. CDR3 bases: TGTGCCAGCAGTGCGGGCACTGGGGCCAACGTCCTGACTTTC. This gives the protein CASSAGTGANVLTF.

This rearrangement joins TRBV7-2 to TRBJ2-7, with 8 nucleotides matching TRBD1. From germline, CDR1 is SGHTA and CDR2 FQGNSA. The V gene end was trimmed by 5 bases and the J gene end by 1 base; junction bases not matched to a gene: 7. The CDR3 contains 15 residues. The CDR3 coding sequence is TGTGCCAGCAGCCCCCGGACAGGGCTTTCCTACGAGCAGTACTTC. Residues: CASSPRTGLSYEQYF.

The rearrangement uses TRBV5-1 and TRBJ2-1; 8 bases are a match to TRBD1. CDR1 SGHRS and CDR2 YFSETQ come from the germline V gene. The CDR3 has 14 residues. V shed 0 bases and J 9 bases; nucleotides not matched to a gene: 5. As DNA, the CDR3 is TGCGCCAGCAGCTTGGGGACAGGGTTGGTTGAGCAGTTCTTC. Protein sequence: CASSLGTGLVEQFF.

This chain connects TRBV11-2 to TRBJ2-1; a possible D gene is TRBD2 (7 bases). Looked up from germline, CDR1 is SGHAT and CDR2 is FQNNGV. CDR3 length equals 15 residues. Trimming removed 6 bases at V and 6 bases at J, with 18 bases between. The CDR3 loop reads CASSSSGQWGNEQFF. CDR3 bases: TGTGCCAGCAGTTCTAGCGGACAGTGGGGCAATGAGCAGTTCTTC. The full variable domain, rest sourced from reference TRBV11-2 and TRBJ2-1, is EAGVAQSPRYKIIEKRQSVAFWCNPISGHATLYWYQQILGQGPKLLIQFQNNGVVDDSQLPKDRFSAERLKGVDSTLKIQPAKLEDSAVYLCASSSSGQWGNEQFFGPGTRLTVL.

The V call is TRBV28, the J call TRBJ2-7, with 9 positions matching TRBD1. This CDR3 has 14 residues. Unmatched junction bases numbered 5, after V lost 5 bases and J lost 3 bases. Germline V gene data show CDR1 as MDHEN and CDR2 as SYDVKM. CDR3 coding DNA: TGTGCCAGCAGTCCGGGACAGGGATTCTACGAGCAGTACTTC. Residues: CASSPGQGFYEQYF.

This chain joins TRBV5-1 and TRBJ1-2, with 10 bases that match TRBD1. This CDR3 comprises 16 residues. The germline V gene encodes CDR1 SGHRS and CDR2 YFSETQ. J was trimmed by 2 bases and V by 4 bases; bases with no gene match: 8. The CDR3 sequence: CASSPRDRGTNYGYTF. Here the CDR3 DNA reads TGCGCCAGCAGCCCCCGGGACAGGGGAACCAACTATGGCTACACCTTC.

The sample holds many counts of this clone. The sample holds other DNA sequences that translate to the same CDR3. This chain uses TRBV11-1 with TRBJ2-5; 10 bases match TRBD1. Trimming took 6 bases from V and 4 from J; bases not matched to a gene: 2. CDR3 length: 13 amino acids. Germline V gives CDR1 SGHAT, CDR2 FQDESV (reference sequence). CDR3 residues: CASRGTGVETQYF. As DNA, the CDR3 is TGTGCCAGCAGGGGGACAGGGGTAGAGACCCAGTACTTC. The variable domain in full, completed from reference TRBV11-1 and TRBJ2-5, reads EAEVAQSPRYKITEKSQAVAFWCDPISGHATLYWYRQILGQGPELLVQFQDESVVDDSQLPKDRFSAERLKGVDSTLKIQPAELGDSAMYLCASRGTGVETQYFGPGTRLLVL.

Of note for this clone: One base separates it from a far larger clone, so it is likely a read error. The same CDR3 arises from other DNA sequences in this sample as well. The V gene is TRBV30, the J gene TRBJ1-1, with no clear D. The CDR3 is 12 residues long. Germline assignment: CDR1 GTSNPN and CDR2 SVGIG (reference sequence). The DNA of the CDR3 is TGTGCCTGGAGTCTCCCTGTGTCGAAAGCATTCTTT. This sequence encodes CAWSLPVSKAFF.